This passage covers 10 T cell receptor beta chains from one sample sequenced in a study of monozygotic twins with inflammatory bowel disease. One entry per CDR3 protein, without DNA, is what TCRdb gives after re-calling the 5' RACE reads. In all, the sample yields approximately 300,000 distinct CDR3 sequences. Material for sequencing was blood. These receptors were collected from a human donor with ulcerative colitis or Crohn's disease, or a healthy co-twin of an affected twin (not recorded which).

The CDR3 sequence: CATSEAGTGIDEQFF. This chain uses TRBV24-1 with TRBJ2-1; without DNA, the TCRdb call of TRBD1 cannot be checked. The CDR3 contains 15 residues. The germline gives CDR1 KGHDR, CDR2 SFDVKD.

This sequence joins TRBV12-3 or TRBV12-4 and TRBJ2-7; absent DNA, TCRdb's TRBD1 call cannot be checked. The CDR3 loop spans 15 amino acids. This CDR3 reads CASSLGNRAFYEQYF.

This chain links TRBV28 with TRBJ2-6; TCRdb names TRBD2, which stays unverified in the absence of DNA. The CDR3 loop spans 18 amino acids. Germline CDR1 reads MDHEN; CDR2 reads SYDVKM. CDR3 sequence: CASSLAGTAVSGANVLTF.

V usage is TRBV5-1 and J usage is TRBJ2-7; no DNA is available, so the TRBD1 call from TCRdb remains unchecked. Germline V gene data show CDR1 as SGHRS and CDR2 as YFSETQ. The CDR3 runs 15 residues. CDR3 protein: CASSSGTGGLYEQYF.

The genes are TRBV5-1 and TRBJ2-1. CDR1 is SGHRS and CDR2 is YFSETQ in the germline V gene. The CDR3 runs 14 residues. The CDR3 sequence: CASSLGRGLNEQFF.

The gene calls are TRBV30 and TRBJ2-1; TCRdb's assignment of TRBD1 cannot be checked, as there is no DNA. Germline V gene data show CDR1 as GTSNPN and CDR2 as SVGIG (reference sequence). The CDR3 has 14 amino acids. The CDR3 protein is CAWSVPSGGAEQFF.

CDR3 amino acids: CASSQRQGPGELFF. This rearrangement joins TRBV14 to TRBJ2-2; checking the TCRdb D call of TRBD1 is not possible without DNA. The CDR3 has 14 residues. Germline CDR1 and CDR2: SGHDN and FVKESK.

This sequence joins TRBV6-2 or TRBV6-3 and TRBJ2-7; TCRdb's D call of TRBD1 is untestable without DNA. CDR3 length: 15 amino acids. Germline-derived CDR1 and CDR2 are MNHEY and SVGEGT. The CDR3: CASSYLQGQVDEQYF.

V usage is TRBV18 and J usage is TRBJ2-2; the TRBD2 assignment by TCRdb is unverifiable without DNA. The length of the CDR3 is 17 residues. Germline V gene sequence: CDR1 KGHSH, CDR2 LQKENI. The CDR3 is CASSPYGGTSNTGELFF.

The V gene is TRBV10-1, the J gene TRBJ2-5; TCRdb returns TRBD1, unconfirmable since there is no DNA. From germline, CDR1 is WNHNN and CDR2 SYGVQD (reference sequence). The CDR3 contains 15 residues. The CDR3 sequence is CASSKLTGAGETQYF.